A single sample gave rise to the 15 T cell receptor beta chains below, sequenced in a study of T cell responses to AZD1222 COVID-19 vaccine. The assay was immunoSEQ multiplex PCR, and TCRdb's table has in-frame clones only and misses some. The sample contains about 130,000 clones, approximately 90% of which appear only once. Source: peripheral blood, taken 28 days after the second AZD1222 dose. The source is an adult who received the AZD1222 COVID-19 vaccine.

This sequence joins TRBV18 and TRBJ1-2; the D is unclear. The V gene lost 6 bases and the J gene lost 6 bases, with 14 bases spanning the gap. Germline CDR1 KGHSH, CDR2 LQKENI. The CDR3 loop spans 13 amino acids. The CDR3: CASSPSSLDGYTF. CDR3 DNA sequence: TGTGCCAGCTCTCCCTCTTCATTGGATGGCTACACCTTC.

This chain joins TRBV5-1 and TRBJ1-1; 7 positions agree with TRBD1. The J segment lost 3 bases and the V segment lost 1 base, leaving 3 bases of the junction unmatched. The CDR3 covers 14 residues. Germline V lookup: CDR1 SGHRS, CDR2 YFSETQ. CDR3 nucleotide sequence: TGCGCCAGCAGCTTGACAGGGGCGGACACTGAAGCTTTCTTT. Protein: CASSLTGADTEAFF.

The V call is TRBV6-6, the J call TRBJ1-2; no clear D. The CDR3 is 13 residues long. The V gene lost 6 bases and the J gene lost 2 bases, with 10 bases spanning the gap. Germline CDR1 MNHNY, CDR2 SVGAGI (reference sequence). The chain's CDR3 is CASSLDGNYGYTF. In DNA form, the CDR3 reads TGTGCCAGCAGCCTGGACGGGAACTATGGCTACACCTTC.

This chain uses TRBV18 with TRBJ1-6, with D possibly being TRBD1 (5 bases). Germline CDR1 is KGHSH and CDR2 is LQKENI. This CDR3 comprises 14 residues. V was trimmed by 6 bases and J by 8 bases, leaving 14 bases between them. CDR3 sequence: CASSRDQGDSPLHF. The CDR3 nucleotides are TGTGCCAGCTCCCGGGACCAAGGTGATTCACCCCTCCACTTT.

The chain is built from TRBV2 and TRBJ2-7, with unresolved D. This CDR3 has 12 residues. Germline V gives CDR1 SNHLY, CDR2 FYNNEI. Trimming removed 4 bases from V and 11 bases from J, with 15 bases in between. The chain's CDR3 is CASSVESTVEYF. CDR3 nucleotides: TGTGCCAGCAGTGTGGAGTCGACGGTGGAGTACTTC. Full variable domain (outside the CDR3, taken from reference TRBV2 and TRBJ2-7): EPEVTQTPSHQVTQMGQEVILRCVPISNHLYFYWYRQILGQKVEFLVSFYNNEISEKSEIFDDQFSVERPDGSNFTLKIRSTKLEDSAMYFCASSVESTVEYFGPGTRLTVT.

CDR3 DNA sequence: TGCGCCAGCAGCCAGTACAGGGGAGGTCGCGAAAAACTGTTTTTT. Translation: CASSQYRGGREKLFF. The chain recombines TRBV5-1 with TRBJ1-4; 7 bases fit TRBD1. Trimming cost V 4 bases and J 8 bases; bases outside gene matches: 11. Germline loops: CDR1 SGHRS, CDR2 YFSETQ. The CDR3 loop spans 15 amino acids.

The rearrangement links TRBV11-2 to TRBJ1-1, with D perhaps matching TRBD1 (6 bases). CDR1 is SGHAT and CDR2 is FQNNGV in the germline V gene. This CDR3 has 12 residues. V gave up 0 bases and J gave up 11 bases, with 10 bases separating them. CDR3 bases: TGTGCCAGCAGCTTAGAAGAGCAGGGGGCTTTCTTT. It specifies CASSLEEQGAFF.

This chain links TRBV18 with TRBJ2-1; no definite D call. There are 15 residues in the CDR3. V lost 3 bases, J lost 3 bases, and 12 bases lay in between. Germline V lookup: CDR1 KGHSH, CDR2 LQKENI. CDR3 DNA: TGTGCCAGCTCACCGTCAGGCTACAACTACAATGAGCAGTTCTTC. This codes for CASSPSGYNYNEQFF. Together with reference TRBV18 and TRBJ2-1, the CDR3 gives the full variable domain: NAGVMQNPRHLVRRRGQEARLRCSPMKGHSHVYWYRQLPEEGLKFMVYLQKENIIDESGMPKERFSAEFPKEGPSILRIQQVVRGDSAAYFCASSPSGYNYNEQFFGPGTRLTVL.

This chain links TRBV3-1 (or the pseudogene TRBV3-2) with TRBJ1-6, with 7 bases matching TRBD1. This CDR3 comprises 19 residues. V lost 4 bases and J lost 4; bases outside the gene matches: 16. Per germline, CDR1 LGHDT and CDR2 YNNKEL (reference sequence). DNA of the CDR3: TGTGCCAGCAGCCGAGGGACAGCTCACGTTGGGGGATATAATTCACCCCTCCACTTT. As protein: CASSRGTAHVGGYNSPLHF.

This clone was counted once. This rearrangement joins TRBV11-2 to TRBJ1-1; D is perhaps TRBD1 (5 bases). V was shortened by 5 bases and J by 5 bases, with 18 bases between the two germline ends. Germline V CDR1 and CDR2: SGHAT, FQNNGV. This CDR3 comprises 15 residues. CDR3 DNA: TGTGCCAGCAGCCCGGTGCGGGGGTCCAGGACTGAAGCTTTCTTT. This encodes CASSPVRGSRTEAFF.

V gene TRBV7-2 combines with J gene TRBJ2-1, with D perhaps assigned TRBD1 or TRBD2 (5 bases each). The germline V gene has CDR1 SGHTA and CDR2 FQGNSA. This CDR3 region has 13 residues. Trimming took off 4 bases at V and 6 bases at J, with 10 bases between the two ends. The CDR3 spells CASSSGPLNEQFF. The CDR3 DNA follows: TGTGCCAGCAGCTCGGGACCGCTCAATGAGCAGTTCTTC.

On this clone itself: The same CDR3 is also encoded by other DNA sequences in this sample. This rearrangement joins TRBV5-1 to TRBJ1-1; D not certain. Germline V lookup: CDR1 SGHRS, CDR2 YFSETQ. The CDR3 is 13 amino acids. V was clipped by 0 bases and J by 1 base, with 4 bases between them. The chain's CDR3 is CASSLGTNTEAFF. The DNA of the CDR3 is TGCGCCAGCAGCTTGGGCACGAACACTGAAGCTTTCTTT.

This sequence joins TRBV30 and TRBJ2-7; D is perhaps TRBD1 (6 bases). V gave up 4 bases and J gave up 2 bases, with 18 bases separating them. Germline assignment: CDR1 GTSNPN and CDR2 SVGIG (reference sequence). The CDR3 extends over 15 amino acids. The CDR3 loop is CAWTYRERIPYEQYF. DNA of the CDR3: TGTGCCTGGACCTACAGGGAAAGGATTCCCTACGAGCAGTACTTC.

This clone has a handful of counts. The chain couples TRBV14 to TRBJ2-7; 7 bases match TRBD1. The CDR3 consists of 14 residues. CDR1 and CDR2 from the germline V gene are SGHDN and FVKESK. V dropped 4 bases and J dropped 6; count of bases not matched to a gene: 9. CDR3 residues: CASSPRTGLSEQYF. CDR3 bases: TGTGCCAGCAGCCCGCGGACAGGTCTGAGCGAGCAGTACTTC.

This chain connects TRBV6-5 to TRBJ1-2; D unresolved. The CDR3 is 11 amino acids. CDR1 and CDR2 from the germline V gene are MNHEY and SVGAGI. Trimming pared 6 bases from V and 8 bases from J, leaving 10 bases between. The CDR3 reads CASRGMGGYTF. CDR3 DNA: TGTGCCAGCAGGGGGATGGGGGGCTACACCTTC.